This passage covers 8 T cell receptor beta chains from one sample sequenced in a study of CD8+CD57+ T cells in acquired aplastic anemia. The sequenced patients had an expansion of CD8+CD57+ cells seen by flow cytometry. According to the study, genomic DNA was the template for TCR beta VDJ and CDR3 profiling. Via MiXCR, TCRdb re-called the reads, giving one row per CDR3 protein. The sample has a few hundred thousand distinct CDR3 sequences, around 30% seen once; the top ten hold about 0.8%. The sequenced sample was sorted CD4+, CD8+, or CD8+CD57+ T cells (not recorded which) from PBMCs. The source is a human donor with aplastic anemia.

This clonotype was detected many times. The genes are TRBV19 and TRBJ2-5, with unresolved D. The CDR3 is 13 residues long. V lost 6 bases and J lost 7, with 15 bases in between. Germline V CDR1 and CDR2: LNHDA, SQIVND (reference sequence). CDR3 amino acids: CASRENGEATQYF. CDR3 coding DNA: TGTGCCAGTAGGGAAAACGGAGAAGCGACCCAGTACTTC.

At least ten counts were recorded for this clonotype. The chain recombines TRBV24-1 with TRBJ1-2, with 7 bases matching TRBD1. Germline lookup yields CDR1 KGHDR and CDR2 SFDVKD. The V gene end was trimmed by 9 bases and the J gene end by 3 bases; junction bases not matched to a gene: 9. This CDR3 is 14 amino acids long. This CDR3 reads CATPGQPSDYGYTF. As DNA, the CDR3 is TGTGCCACCCCGGGACAGCCCTCCGACTATGGCTACACCTTC.

Details on this clonotype: The CDR3 ends on some other residue instead of the conserved phenylalanine or tryptophan, so this is likely a read error. The chain employs TRBV7-2 and TRBJ1-6; D might be TRBD1 (6 bases). Deletions cut 3 bases from V and 8 bases from J, with 11 bases between. CDR1 and CDR2 from the germline V gene are SGHTA and FQGNSA. The CDR3 has 14 residues. The CDR3 nucleotides are TGTGCCAGCAGCTTCGGGGACACCGATTCACCCCTCCACTCT. This encodes CASSFGDTDSPLHS.

This clonotype was counted between two and nine times. V and J are TRBV18 and TRBJ1-2; possible D gene TRBD1, 6 bases. V was trimmed by 6 bases and J by 6 bases, leaving 11 bases between them. This CDR3 has 12 residues. The germline gives CDR1 KGHSH, CDR2 LQKENI. The CDR3, as DNA: TGTGCCAGCTCCCCAAAGGGGGATGGCTACACCTTC. This gives the protein CASSPKGDGYTF.

Here the CDR3 reads CASRSGLAENTGELFF. CDR3 in DNA: TGTGCCAGCAGGAGTGGACTAGCGGAGAACACCGGGGAGCTGTTTTTT. The J gene is TRBJ2-2, the V gene TRBV7-8, with 10 bases aligning to TRBD2. The germline CDR1 and CDR2 sequences are SGHVS and FQNEAQ. The CDR3 totals 16 residues. Germline trimming cut 6 bases from V and 1 base from J; bases unmatched to any gene: 5.

V gene TRBV7-2 combines with J gene TRBJ2-7; no definite D call. Germline CDR1 is SGHTA and CDR2 is FQGNSA. The ends were cut back, 6 bases at V and 6 bases at J, with 21 bases in the middle. The CDR3 is made up of 15 amino acids. CDR3 residues: CASSHILLGKGEQYF. CDR3 nucleotide sequence: TGTGCCAGCAGTCACATCCTCCTGGGCAAGGGCGAGCAGTACTTC.

This clonotype was seen a single time. This may come from a read error, since a much larger clone is one base off. The chain couples TRBV7-9 to TRBJ2-7; 8 bases are shared with TRBD1. The V gene end was trimmed by 3 bases and the J gene end by 4 bases; junction bases not matched to a gene: 5. The V gene's germline CDR1 is SEHNR and CDR2 FQNEAQ (reference sequence). CDR3 length equals 14 residues. In DNA form, the CDR3 reads TGTGCCAGCAGCTTCGGACAGGGAAATTACGAGCAGTACTTC. It translates to CASSFGQGNYEQYF. The entire variable domain, with the rest obtained from reference TRBV7-9 and TRBJ2-7, is as follows: DTGVSQNPRHKITKRGQNVTFRCDPISEHNRLYWYRQTLGQGPEFLTYFQNEAQLEKSRLLSDRFSAERPKGSFSTLEIQRTEQGDSAMYLCASSFGQGNYEQYFGPGTRLTVT.

As concerns this clonotype: A read error may be the cause here, since a much bigger clone is one base away. The chain is built from TRBV7-6 and TRBJ2-7; tentatively, D is TRBD1 (6 bases). This CDR3 is built from 14 residues. V was clipped by 4 bases and J by 0 bases, with 10 bases between them. CDR1 is SGHVS and CDR2 is FNYEAQ in the germline V gene. The CDR3 region has the DNA TGTGCCAGCAGCTCCGGGACAATCTCCTACGAGCAGTACTTC. Translation gives CASSSGTISYEQYF.